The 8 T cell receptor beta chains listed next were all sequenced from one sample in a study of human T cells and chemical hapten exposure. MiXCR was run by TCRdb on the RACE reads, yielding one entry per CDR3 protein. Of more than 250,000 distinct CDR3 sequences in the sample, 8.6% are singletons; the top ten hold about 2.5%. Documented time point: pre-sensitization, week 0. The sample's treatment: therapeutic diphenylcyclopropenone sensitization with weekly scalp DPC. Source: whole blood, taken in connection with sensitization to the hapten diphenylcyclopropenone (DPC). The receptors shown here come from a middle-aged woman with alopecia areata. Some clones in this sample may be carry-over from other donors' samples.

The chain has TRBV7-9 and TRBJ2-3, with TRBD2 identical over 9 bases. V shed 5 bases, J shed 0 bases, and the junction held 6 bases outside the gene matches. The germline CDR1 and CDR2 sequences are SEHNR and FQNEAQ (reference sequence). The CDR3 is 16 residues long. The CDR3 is CASSPKRGASTDTQYF. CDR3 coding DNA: TGTGCCAGCAGCCCGAAGCGGGGGGCCAGCACAGATACGCAGTATTTT.

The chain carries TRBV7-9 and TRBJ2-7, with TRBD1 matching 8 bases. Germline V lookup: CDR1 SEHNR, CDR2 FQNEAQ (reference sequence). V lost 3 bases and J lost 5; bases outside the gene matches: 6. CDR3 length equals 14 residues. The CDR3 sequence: CASSLTQGENEQYF. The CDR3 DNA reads TGTGCCAGCAGCTTGACACAGGGGGAAAACGAGCAGTACTTC.

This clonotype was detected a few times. CDR3 protein: CASSPLAGVVNEQFF. The DNA of the CDR3 is TGTGCCAGCTCACCACTAGCGGGAGTGGTCAATGAGCAGTTCTTC. This chain joins TRBV18 and TRBJ2-1; TRBD2 agrees at 9 bases. The V gene end was trimmed by 1 base and the J gene end by 6 bases; junction bases not matched to a gene: 4. Per the germline V gene, CDR1 is KGHSH and CDR2 is LQKENI. The CDR3 totals 15 residues.

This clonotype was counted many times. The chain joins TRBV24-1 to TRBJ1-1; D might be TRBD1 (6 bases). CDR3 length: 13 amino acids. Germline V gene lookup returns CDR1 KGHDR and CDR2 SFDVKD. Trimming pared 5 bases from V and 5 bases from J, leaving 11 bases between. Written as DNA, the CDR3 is TGTGCCACCAGTGCCGAGGGGGGTACTGAAGCTTTCTTT. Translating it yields CATSAEGGTEAFF.

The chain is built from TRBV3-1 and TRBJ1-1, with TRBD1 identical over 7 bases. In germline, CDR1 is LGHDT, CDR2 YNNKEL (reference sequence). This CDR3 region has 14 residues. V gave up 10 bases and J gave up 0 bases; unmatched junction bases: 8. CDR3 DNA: TGTGCCACTACAAGGGGGACAGTGAACACTGAAGCTTTCTTT. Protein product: CATTRGTVNTEAFF.

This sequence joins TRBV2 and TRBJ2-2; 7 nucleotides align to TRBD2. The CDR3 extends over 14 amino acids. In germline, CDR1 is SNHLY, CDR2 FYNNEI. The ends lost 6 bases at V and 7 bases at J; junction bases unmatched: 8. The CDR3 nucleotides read TGTGCCAGCAGCACGACTAGCTTGGGCGGGGAGCTGTTTTTT. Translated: CASSTTSLGGELFF.

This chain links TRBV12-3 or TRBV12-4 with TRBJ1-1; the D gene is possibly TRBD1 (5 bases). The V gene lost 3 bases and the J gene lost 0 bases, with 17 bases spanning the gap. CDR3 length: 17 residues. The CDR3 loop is CASSFGGSRGLNTEAFF. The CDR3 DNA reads TGTGCCAGCAGTTTTGGGGGGTCACGGGGACTGAACACTGAAGCTTTCTTT.

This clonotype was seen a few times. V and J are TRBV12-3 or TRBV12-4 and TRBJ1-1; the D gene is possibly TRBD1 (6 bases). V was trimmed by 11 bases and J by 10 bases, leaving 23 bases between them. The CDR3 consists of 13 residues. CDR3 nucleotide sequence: TGTGCCTCCGACCCGGGGGGCCGCACTTCAGCTTTCTTT. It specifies CASDPGGRTSAFF.